This T cell receptor (beta chain) emerged from a study of T cell responses to AZD1222 COVID-19 vaccine. The CDR3 loop spans 15 amino acids. V gave up 4 bases and J gave up 2 bases; unmatched junction bases: 5. In germline, CDR1 is SEHNR, CDR2 FQNEAQ (reference sequence). With respect to this clone: Its antigen is as yet unknown.

Profiling relied on immunoSEQ multiplex PCR, and the TCRdb table lists in-frame clones only, not all of them. The sample carries about 110,000 clones, roughly 90% recorded once. Study outcomes and limitations: Clonal diversity was possibly underestimated, and white British individuals and females predominated among donors. Spike-specific TCR breadth and depth went up after people got two AZD1222 doses.

The material sequenced was peripheral blood, taken on day 0 of AZD1222 vaccination. This receptor was taken from an adult in good health. The chain recombines TRBV7-9 with TRBJ2-3; 8 nucleotides align to TRBD2. CDR3: CASSSGGRFTDTQYF. In nucleotides, the CDR3 is TGTGCCAGCAGCTCGGGAGGGCGGTTCACAGATACGCAGTATTTT.